This T cell receptor beta chain was retrieved from a study of T cells in Graves' hyperthyroidism and ophthalmopathy. Disease duration under 2 months; hyperthyroidism patients were aged 18 to 65. Amplification of TCR beta CDR3 regions was performed using RNA transcripts as template. The HTBI primer set served for first-round RT-PCR of the TCR CDR3. TCRdb reprocessed the multiplex PCR reads via MiXCR and lists one record per CDR3 protein. The table lists 500,000 to 750,000 distinct CDR3 sequences, more than 45% of them singletons. As for this clonotype: Its matching antigen is unknown.

The CDR3 spans 11 residues. Germline CDR1 SQVTM, CDR2 ANQGSEA. V was pared by 7 bases and J by 4 bases, with 11 bases between. Findings and caveats of the study: The majority of expanded thyroid clonotypes above 0.001 also appeared in blood.

This clonotype was obtained from a woman aged 18 to 35 with Graves' hyperthyroidism. The rearrangement uses TRBV29-1 and TRBJ2-7; TRBD1 is a possible D gene (5 bases). Input material: peripheral blood or thyroid tissue (not recorded which). The CDR3 sequence: CSARQFYEQYF. CDR3 DNA: TGCAGCGCTAGACAGTTTTACGAGCAGTACTTC.